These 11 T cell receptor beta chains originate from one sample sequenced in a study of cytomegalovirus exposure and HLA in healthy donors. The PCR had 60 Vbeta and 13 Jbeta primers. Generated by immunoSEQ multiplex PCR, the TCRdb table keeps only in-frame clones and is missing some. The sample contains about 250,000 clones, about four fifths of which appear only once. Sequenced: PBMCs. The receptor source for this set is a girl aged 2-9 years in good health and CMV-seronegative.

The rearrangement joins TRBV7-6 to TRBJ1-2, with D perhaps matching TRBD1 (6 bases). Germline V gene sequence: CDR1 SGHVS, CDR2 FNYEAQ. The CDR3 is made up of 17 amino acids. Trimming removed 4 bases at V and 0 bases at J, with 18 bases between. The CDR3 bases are TGTGCCAGCAGCTCCTTAGACAGGTCCGCCCCTAACTATGGCTACACCTTC. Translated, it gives CASSSLDRSAPNYGYTF.

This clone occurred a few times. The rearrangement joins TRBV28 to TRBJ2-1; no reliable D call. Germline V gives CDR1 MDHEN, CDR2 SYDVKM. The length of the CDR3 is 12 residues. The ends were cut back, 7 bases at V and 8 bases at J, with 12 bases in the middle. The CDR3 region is CASTPPVYEQFF. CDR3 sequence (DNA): TGTGCCAGCACCCCCCCCGTCTATGAGCAGTTCTTC.

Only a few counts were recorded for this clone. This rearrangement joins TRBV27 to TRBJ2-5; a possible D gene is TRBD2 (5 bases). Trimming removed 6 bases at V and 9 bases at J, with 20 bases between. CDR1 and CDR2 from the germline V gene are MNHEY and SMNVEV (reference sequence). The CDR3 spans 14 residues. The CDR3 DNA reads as TGTGCCAGCAGCCACGGACCGGGAAGCCTTCCCCAGTACTTC. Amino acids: CASSHGPGSLPQYF.

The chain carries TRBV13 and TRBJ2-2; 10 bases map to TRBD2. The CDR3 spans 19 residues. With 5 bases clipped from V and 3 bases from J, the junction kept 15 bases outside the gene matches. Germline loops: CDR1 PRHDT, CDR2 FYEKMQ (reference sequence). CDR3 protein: CASSPQGRRAGGDTGELFF. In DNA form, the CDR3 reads TGTGCCAGCAGCCCCCAGGGGAGGAGAGCGGGAGGGGACACCGGGGAGCTGTTTTTT.

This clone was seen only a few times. The CDR3 here is CASIEGTNNQPQHF. CDR3 DNA: TGTGCCAGCATCGAAGGGACAAACAATCAGCCCCAGCATTTT. The chain carries TRBV28 and TRBJ1-5, with D possibly matching TRBD1 (6 bases). The CDR3 sequence is 14 residues long. The V gene lost 7 bases and the J gene lost 3 bases, with 13 bases spanning the gap. CDR1 and CDR2 from the germline V gene are MDHEN and SYDVKM. Full variable domain (outside the CDR3, taken from reference TRBV28 and TRBJ1-5): DVKVTQSSRYLVKRTGEKVFLECVQDMDHENMFWYRQDPGLGLRLIYFSYDVKMKEKGDIPEGYSVSREKKERFSLILESASTNQTSMYLCASIEGTNNQPQHFGDGTRLSIL.

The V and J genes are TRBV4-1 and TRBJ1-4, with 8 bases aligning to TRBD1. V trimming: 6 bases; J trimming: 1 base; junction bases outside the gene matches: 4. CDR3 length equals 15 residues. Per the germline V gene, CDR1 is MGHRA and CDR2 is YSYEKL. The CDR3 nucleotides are TGCGCCAGCAGACCCGACAGGGGAACTAATGAAAAACTGTTTTTT. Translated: CASRPDRGTNEKLFF.

The CDR3 region is CSGRLAVSYNEQFF. For the CDR3, the DNA is TGCAGCGGGCGACTAGCGGTCTCCTACAATGAGCAGTTCTTC. The chain employs TRBV29-1 and TRBJ2-1; the match to TRBD2 covers 9 bases. The V gene's germline CDR1 is SQVTM and CDR2 ANQGSEA. Germline trimming cut 7 bases from V and 0 bases from J; bases unmatched to any gene: 4. The CDR3 has 14 residues.

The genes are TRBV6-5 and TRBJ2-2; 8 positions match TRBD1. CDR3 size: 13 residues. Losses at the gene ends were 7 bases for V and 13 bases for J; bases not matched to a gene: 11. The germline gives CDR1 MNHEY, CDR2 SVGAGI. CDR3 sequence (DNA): TGTGCCAGCACCCCGGACAGGGATTTTGGGCTGTTTTTT. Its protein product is CASTPDRDFGLFF.

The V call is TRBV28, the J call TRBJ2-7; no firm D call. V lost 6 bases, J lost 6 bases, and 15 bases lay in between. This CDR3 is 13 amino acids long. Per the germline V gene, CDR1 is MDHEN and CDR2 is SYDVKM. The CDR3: CASRINDIFEQYF. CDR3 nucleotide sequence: TGTGCCAGCAGGATAAATGACATTTTCGAGCAGTACTTC.

CDR3 amino acids: CASSEEVRPYEQYF. CDR3 bases: TGTGCCAGCAGTGAGGAGGTCCGCCCCTACGAGCAGTACTTC. The J gene is TRBJ2-7, the V gene TRBV2; tentatively, D is TRBD2 (5 bases). Trimming shortened V by 3 bases and J by 2 bases, and 11 bases separated the two germline ends. Germline CDR1 SNHLY, CDR2 FYNNEI. CDR3 length equals 14 residues.

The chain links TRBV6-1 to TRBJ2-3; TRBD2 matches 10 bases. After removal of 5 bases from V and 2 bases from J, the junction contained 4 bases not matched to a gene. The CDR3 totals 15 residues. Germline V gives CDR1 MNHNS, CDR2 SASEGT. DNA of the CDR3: TGTGCCAGCAGTCCTAGCGGGGGAATCACAGATACGCAGTATTTT. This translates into CASSPSGGITDTQYF.